The 21 T cell receptor beta chains below were found in one sample sequenced in a study of cytomegalovirus exposure and HLA in healthy donors. PCR primers comprised 60 Vbeta and 13 Jbeta primers. The assay was immunoSEQ multiplex PCR, and TCRdb's table has in-frame clones only and misses some. The profile shows roughly 200,000 clones, around four fifths of them singletons. The specimen was PBMCs. Source of these receptors: a woman between 55 and 75 years old in good health and CMV-seropositive.

V gene TRBV5-4 combines with J gene TRBJ2-7; D might be TRBD2 (5 bases). Deletions cut 4 bases from V and 2 bases from J, with 16 bases between. The CDR3 loop spans 15 amino acids. From germline, CDR1 is SGHNT and CDR2 YYREEE (reference sequence). In DNA, the CDR3 is TGTGCCAGCAGCCTCGGGATCCTGGAAACCTACGAGCAGTACTTC. Translated: CASSLGILETYEQYF.

The chain couples TRBV6-1 to TRBJ2-2, with 12 bases that match TRBD2. From germline, CDR1 is MNHNS and CDR2 SASEGT. Losses at the gene ends were 5 bases for V and 4 bases for J; bases not matched to a gene: 2. This CDR3 region has 15 residues. CDR3 in amino acids: CASSSGLAGTGELFF. CDR3 bases: TGTGCCAGCAGTTCGGGACTAGCGGGCACCGGGGAGCTGTTTTTT.

V is TRBV18 and J is TRBJ2-2; TRBD1 agrees at 7 bases. Germline V gene data show CDR1 as KGHSH and CDR2 as LQKENI. The trim removed 8 bases at V and 1 base at J, leaving 7 bases unmatched. The CDR3 sequence is 15 residues long. This chain's CDR3 is CASDRDRLNTGELFF. The CDR3 nucleotides read TGTGCCAGCGACAGGGACAGACTGAACACCGGGGAGCTGTTTTTT.

The chain links TRBV21-1 to TRBJ2-5; the table calls TRBD1, which could not be checked here. TRBV21-1 is a listed pseudogene. The CDR3 has 14 residues. The CDR3 loop is CAGRGWTEEETQYF. In DNA, the CDR3 is TGTGCAGGCCGGGGTTGGACAGAGGAGGAGACCCAGTACTTC.

The chain employs TRBV30 and TRBJ2-5, with TRBD2 identical over 12 bases. Germline V CDR1 and CDR2: GTSNPN, SVGIG (reference sequence). There are 16 residues in the CDR3. The junction had 9 bases not matched to a gene; V was cut back by 2 bases and J by 5 bases. In DNA, the CDR3 is TGTGCCTGGAGTATTCCTAGCGGGGGGGCCCGGGAGACCCAGTACTTC. Its protein is CAWSIPSGGARETQYF.

The chain is built from TRBV6-5 and TRBJ1-4, with D possibly matching TRBD1 (5 bases). Germline CDR1 and CDR2: MNHEY and SVGAGI. CDR3 length: 13 residues. The ends were cut back, 6 bases at V and 11 bases at J, with 16 bases in the middle. Written as DNA, the CDR3 is TGTGCCAGCAGCTTTATCCAGGGTTCTAAACTGTTTTTT. Protein sequence: CASSFIQGSKLFF.

This sequence joins TRBV18 and TRBJ1-1, with unresolved D. Trimming pared 4 bases from V and 1 base from J, leaving 16 bases between. This CDR3 contains 16 residues. CDR1 KGHSH and CDR2 LQKENI come from the germline V gene. CDR3 protein: CASSHPGRRKNTEAFF. The CDR3 DNA follows: TGTGCCAGCTCACACCCGGGGAGGCGGAAGAACACTGAAGCTTTCTTT.

V is TRBV5-6 and J is TRBJ2-7; 10 positions match TRBD1. Germline assignment: CDR1 SGHDT and CDR2 YYEEEE. The CDR3 length is 14 residues. Trimming took 3 bases from V and 5 from J; bases not matched to a gene: 5. CDR3 loop: CASSWRTGGHEQYF. Here the CDR3 DNA reads TGTGCCAGCAGCTGGAGGACAGGGGGTCACGAGCAGTACTTC.

The chain combines TRBV7-3 with TRBJ1-2; D uncertain. CDR1 and CDR2 (germline): SGHTA, FQGTGA. The CDR3 loop spans 14 amino acids. V was clipped by 2 bases and J by 8 bases, with 15 bases between them. CDR3 sequence: CASSLGILGDGYTF. DNA of the CDR3: TGTGCCAGCAGCTTAGGAATCCTAGGCGACGGCTACACCTTC.

The rearrangement links TRBV27 to TRBJ2-5, with a weak D call TRBD1 (5 bases). Germline values: CDR1 MNHEY, CDR2 SMNVEV (reference sequence). Between the trimmed V and J ends, which lost 3 bases and 2 bases, there was a span of 13 bases. The CDR3 consists of 15 residues. CDR3 amino acids: CASSLQGAGQETQYF. The CDR3 DNA reads TGTGCCAGCAGTTTGCAGGGTGCAGGTCAAGAGACCCAGTACTTC.

In the case of this clone: Other DNA sequences in the same sample also yield this CDR3. The V gene is TRBV4-3, the J gene TRBJ1-1, with D unclear. This CDR3 has 15 amino acids. The V and J ends lost 0 bases and 4 bases respectively, with 12 bases between them. Germline values: CDR1 LGHNA, CDR2 YSLEER. The CDR3 DNA reads TGCGCCAGCAGCCAAGATTGGGTGGCGGGCACTGAAGCTTTCTTT. This encodes CASSQDWVAGTEAFF.

The rearrangement joins TRBV6-5 to TRBJ1-2; 7 positions agree with TRBD1. After removal of 0 bases from V and 6 bases from J, the junction contained 7 bases not matched to a gene. The CDR3 is 15 residues long. Germline assignment: CDR1 MNHEY and CDR2 SVGAGI. The CDR3 nucleotides are TGTGCCAGCAGTTACTCGACGGCAGGGGGAAATGGCTACACCTTC. Translation: CASSYSTAGGNGYTF.

In this sample, this clone turned up a few times. The chain joins TRBV7-3 to TRBJ2-5, with D possibly being TRBD1 (5 bases). There are 13 residues in the CDR3. Germline V CDR1 and CDR2: SGHTA, FQGTGA. The V end was cut by 4 bases, the J end by 5 bases, with 11 bases between. This CDR3 is CASSSGPGETQYF. The CDR3 DNA reads TGTGCCAGCAGCTCCGGGCCAGGGGAGACCCAGTACTTC.

The V call is TRBV28, the J call TRBJ2-3; possible D gene TRBD2, 5 bases. Germline V gene lookup returns CDR1 MDHEN and CDR2 SYDVKM. The V end was cut by 7 bases, the J end by 2 bases, with 19 bases between. The CDR3 consists of 16 residues. The CDR3 region has the DNA TGTGCCAGCACCCAAAGAGGGAGAGGCTTCACAGATACGCAGTATTTT. As protein: CASTQRGRGFTDTQYF.

The chain couples TRBV18 to TRBJ1-5, with D maybe TRBD1 (6 bases). The V end lost 5 bases, the J end lost 4 bases, and 21 bases lay between the germline ends. Per the germline V gene, CDR1 is KGHSH and CDR2 is LQKENI. This CDR3 contains 17 residues. CDR3 amino acids: CASSRNPGTSYNQPQHF. In nucleotides, the CDR3 is TGTGCCAGCTCAAGAAACCCCGGGACAAGCTATAATCAGCCCCAGCATTTT. The complete variable domain, with remaining parts taken from reference TRBV18 and TRBJ1-5, reads NAGVMQNPRHLVRRRGQEARLRCSPMKGHSHVYWYRQLPEEGLKFMVYLQKENIIDESGMPKERFSAEFPKEGPSILRIQQVVRGDSAAYFCASSRNPGTSYNQPQHFGDGTRLSIL.

V usage is TRBV15 and J usage is TRBJ2-7; TRBD2 matches at 12 bases. The length of the CDR3 is 14 residues. V lost 9 bases and J lost 4; bases outside the gene matches: 7. Germline CDR1 and CDR2: LNHNV and YYDKDF (reference sequence). The CDR3 nucleotides read TGTGCCACTGCTAGCGGGAGGGACCCATACGAGCAGTACTTC. It codes for CATASGRDPYEQYF.

This clone was observed once. The chain is built from TRBV7-9 and TRBJ2-2; D possibly corresponds to TRBD2 (7 bases). Deletions cut 5 bases from V and 2 bases from J, with 9 bases between. The CDR3 length is 14 residues. Germline V CDR1 and CDR2: SEHNR, FQNEAQ (reference sequence). The CDR3, as DNA: TGTGCCAGCAGCCGGGGGGCCAACACCGGGGAGCTGTTTTTT. Residues: CASSRGANTGELFF.

The CDR3 here is CASSLDGGNQPQHF. Here the CDR3 DNA reads TGTGCCAGCAGTCTAGACGGGGGGAATCAGCCCCAGCATTTT. This chain links TRBV2 with TRBJ1-5; possible D gene TRBD1, 5 bases. Looked up from germline, CDR1 is SNHLY and CDR2 is FYNNEI. V shed 5 bases and J shed 4 bases, with 12 bases lying between them. This CDR3 region has 14 residues.

This sequence joins TRBV28 and TRBJ2-3; 8 nucleotides match TRBD2. Germline V gene data show CDR1 as MDHEN and CDR2 as SYDVKM. This CDR3 has 15 residues. V shed 6 bases and J 1 base; nucleotides not matched to a gene: 6. CDR3: CASRYPTSGTDTQYF. Here the CDR3 DNA reads TGTGCCAGCAGGTACCCGACTAGCGGCACAGATACGCAGTATTTT.

V gene TRBV7-2 combines with J gene TRBJ1-5; D is possibly TRBD1 (5 bases). CDR3 size: 16 residues. Trimming shortened V by 3 bases and J by 2 bases, and 14 bases separated the two germline ends. Germline CDR1 reads SGHTA; CDR2 reads FQGNSA. The CDR3 region is CASSLDARVGNQPQHF. CDR3 sequence (DNA): TGTGCCAGCAGCTTGGATGCCAGGGTTGGCAATCAGCCCCAGCATTTT.

The rearrangement uses TRBV7-9 and TRBJ1-6, with a possible D match to TRBD1 (6 bases). The CDR3 extends over 15 amino acids. Trimming took off 5 bases at V and 6 bases at J, with 14 bases between the two ends. From germline, CDR1 is SEHNR and CDR2 FQNEAQ (reference sequence). The CDR3 nucleotides read TGTGCCAGCAGCCCCGGACAGAACCTTAATTCACCCCTCCACTTT. Protein product: CASSPGQNLNSPLHF. Combining the CDR3 with reference TRBV7-9 and TRBJ1-6 gives the whole variable domain DTGVSQNPRHKITKRGQNVTFRCDPISEHNRLYWYRQTLGQGPEFLTYFQNEAQLEKSRLLSDRFSAERPKGSFSTLEIQRTEQGDSAMYLCASSPGQNLNSPLHFGNGTRLTVT.